This entry is about one TCR beta chain. This clone was seen at least ten times. Its target antigen remains unknown. Base qualities were left out, and no much larger clone turns up one base away. The sample comes from a study of blood T cell repertoires in COVID-19 (dated by TCRdb to the early 2020s). Study-level background: The collaborator samples originated in the United States, Italy and Spain and spanned the acute and convalescent phases of COVID-19. Samples were obtained from the ongoing ImmuneRACE study (first 160 participants) and from over a thousand subjects provided by 6 global collaborators. Deeply sampled blood TCRbeta repertoires from subjects exposed to, actively infected with, or recovered from COVID-19 were included in the dataset. The repertoires were made available in a free public database intended to serve as a resource for research on the immune response to SARS-CoV-2. The prospective study material was composed of cDNA or gDNA derived from T cells, B-cell-depleted T cells, or PBMCs. A de-identified subject ID, COVID-19 status, age in years and sex were almost always included in the sample metadata. Where HLA class I and class II types were available, the types were taken from metadata supplied by the sample provider, not from assay-based typing. General study outcomes and caveats: Clinical and demographic metadata were provided uncurated, with the amount varying by source and participant.

TCRbeta CDR3 regions were amplified from genomic DNA by means of the immunoSEQ Assay, a bias-controlled multiplex PCR. From the authors' description of their analysis: Nucleated cell counts per sample were estimated from amplification of reference gene primers within the assay. To quantify the absolute abundance of each unique TCRbeta CDR3 rearrangement, sequence reads were collapsed and filtered. Productive Simpson clonality was computed per sample as the square root of Simpson's diversity index over productive rearrangements. The source is immuneACCESS, and TCRdb retained only in-frame sequences with V and J called. Part of the clones is not carried over; for the studies checked, unresolved V genes explain less than half of this, and the remainder is unexplained. The DNA was the basis for D and trimming; V, J and clone size are from that table. The sample includes some 120,000 clones, with roughly 69% observed a single time. In total, the top ten clones hold roughly 2% of the sample.

Collaborating institutions collected whole blood in K2EDTA tubes following their own protocols. Collaborator samples were shipped for TCRbeta analysis as frozen whole blood, isolated PBMCs, or DNA extracted from either sample type. CDR1 and CDR2 are read off the germline V gene as SQVTM and ANQGSEA. Compared with germline, V lacks 6 bases and J lacks 3 bases; bases without a gene match: 7. There are 14 amino acids in the CDR3, from cysteine to phenylalanine inclusive. CDR3 DNA is the only sequence kept; it has 42 bases, read in frame from the first base. This receptor chain uses TRBV29-1 and TRBJ2-7, and 11 junction bases match TRBD1. This receptor was identified in a woman aged 70-85 years with acute or convalescent COVID-19. The sample comprised peripheral blood. CDR3 loop: CSVAGTGGNYEQYF. Here is the DNA: TGCAGCGTAGCCGGGACAGGGGGAAACTACGAGCAGTACTTC.